Sequencing of this TCR beta chain was carried out in a study of T cells in Graves' hyperthyroidism and ophthalmopathy. Amplified TCR beta CDR3 regions came from RNA transcripts. The TCR CDR3 first-round RT-PCR relied on the HTBI primer set. MiXCR, run by TCRdb on the multiplex PCR reads, gives a single entry per CDR3 protein. The data contain around 600,000 distinct CDR3 sequences, about 14% of them singletons. The TCR was taken from a woman in her fifties or sixties with Graves' ophthalmopathy. The sequencing input was blood.

The CDR3, as DNA: TGTGCCTGGAGTGCCTCTCATGCAAGGGGCTACGAGCAGTACTTC. Translation gives CAWSASHARGYEQYF. This chain links TRBV30 with TRBJ2-7; TRBD1 might be the D (5 bases). Germline V gene sequence: CDR1 GTSNPN, CDR2 SVGIG (reference sequence). V was cut by 1 base and J by 3 bases, with 16 bases left in between. The CDR3 extends over 15 amino acids.